The clone carrying this TCR beta chain was seen repeatedly, ten times or more. The data were taken from a study of regulatory T cells in long-lasting Graves disease. Arm-PCR with iRepertoire HTBI primers amplified the CDR3 regions for these TCR beta libraries. Via MiXCR, TCRdb re-called the multiplex PCR reads, giving one row per CDR3 protein. The data hold approximately 400,000 distinct CDR3 sequences, with 12% observed a single time. The CDR3 is 14 amino acids. With 5 bases clipped from V and 6 bases from J, the junction kept 5 bases outside the gene matches. Per the germline V gene, CDR1 is MNHNS and CDR2 is SASEGT. Regarding time point: newly diagnosed GD, antithyroid drugs for less than 3 months. PBMC-derived RNA was used for the TCR library. Another study also made use of these data, one on T cells in Graves' hyperthyroidism and ophthalmopathy.

This TCR derives from a woman between 18 and 30 years old with Graves disease. This sample comprised peripheral blood mononuclear cells (PBMCs), obtained at new diagnosis, from a patient treated with antithyroid drugs. The rearrangement uses TRBV6-1 and TRBJ2-1; 9 positions match TRBD2. The CDR3 loop reads CASSSGRPPNEQFF. DNA of the CDR3: TGTGCCAGCAGTAGCGGGAGGCCCCCCAATGAGCAGTTCTTC.